This T cell receptor beta chain was captured in a study of cytomegalovirus exposure and HLA in healthy donors. Study-level results: There was a cluster of highly shared sequence variants that was likely a sequencing artifact. Altogether, 160 or so TCR beta chains were recorded as cytomegalovirus-associated. Compared with the roughly 700-donor mean, an Asian-associated ancestry cluster reportedly had fewer N-insertions, according to a later analysis.

Per the germline V gene, CDR1 is LNHNV and CDR2 is YYDKDF (reference sequence). The CDR3 sequence is 15 residues long. The V and J ends lost 3 bases and 2 bases, in that order; junction bases with no gene match: 3. Healthy people donating bone marrow made up the donors. The PCR was carried out with 60 Vbeta primers and 13 Jbeta primers. Some clones are missing from TCRdb's copy, which holds only in-frame ones; the method was immunoSEQ multiplex PCR. Its table lists about 200,000 clones. About this clone: What it binds is not known.

The TCR comes from a boy younger than 18 in good health and CMV-seronegative. V usage is TRBV15 and J usage is TRBJ1-1; 10 bases fit TRBD1. Sequencing was done on a sample of PBMCs. In DNA, the CDR3 is TGTGCCACCAGCAGGAGGACAGGGGGAAACACTGAAGCTTTCTTT. Its protein is CATSRRTGGNTEAFF.